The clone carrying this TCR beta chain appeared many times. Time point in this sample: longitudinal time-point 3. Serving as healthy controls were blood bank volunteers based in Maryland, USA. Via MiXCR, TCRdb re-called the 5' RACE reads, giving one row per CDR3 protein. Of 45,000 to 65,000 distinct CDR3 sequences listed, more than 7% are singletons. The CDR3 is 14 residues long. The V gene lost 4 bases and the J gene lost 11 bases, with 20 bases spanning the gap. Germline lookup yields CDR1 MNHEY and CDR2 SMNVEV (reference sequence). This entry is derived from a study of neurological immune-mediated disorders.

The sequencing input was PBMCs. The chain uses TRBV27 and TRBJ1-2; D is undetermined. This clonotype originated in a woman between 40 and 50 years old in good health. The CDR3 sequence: CASSSNERHQEYTF. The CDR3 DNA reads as TGTGCCAGCAGTTCCAACGAGCGACATCAAGAATACACCTTC.